This passage covers 32 T cell receptor beta chains from one sample sequenced in a study of blood T cell repertoires in COVID-19. Profiled with immunoSEQ multiplex PCR; TCRdb holds only in-frame clones, not every one. The sample includes approximately 75,000 clones, about four fifths of them seen just once. The sample consisted of peripheral blood. These receptor sequences come from a woman older than 75 with acute or convalescent COVID-19.

The rearrangement links TRBV5-1 to TRBJ2-1, with 9 positions matching TRBD1. The CDR3 has 16 residues. J gave up 2 bases and V 5 bases, and 8 bases lay outside the gene matches. Germline V gives CDR1 SGHRS, CDR2 YFSETQ. The CDR3 DNA is TGCGCCAGCAGAAATTCGGGACAGGGAACCTACAATGAGCAGTTCTTC. Residues: CASRNSGQGTYNEQFF.

The chain has TRBV5-1 and TRBJ1-2; no clear D. Germline-derived CDR1 and CDR2 are SGHRS and YFSETQ. This CDR3 spans 13 amino acids. V was cut by 0 bases and J by 2 bases, with 5 bases left in between. CDR3 DNA: TGCGCCAGCAGCTTGGAGCGGAACTATGGCTACACCTTC. It is translated as CASSLERNYGYTF.

This clone was counted only a few times. The chain joins TRBV30 to TRBJ1-1, with unresolved D. Looked up from germline, CDR1 is GTSNPN and CDR2 is SVGIG (reference sequence). The ends were cut back, 2 bases at V and 0 bases at J, with 7 bases in the middle. The length of the CDR3 is 13 residues. CDR3 nucleotide sequence: TGTGCCTGGAGTCTGCAGTTGAACACTGAAGCTTTCTTT. This translates into CAWSLQLNTEAFF.

The CDR3, as DNA: TGTGCCAGCAGCTCCGGGACAGGCCAACGGGACAATGAGCAGTTCTTC. It specifies CASSSGTGQRDNEQFF. The chain combines TRBV11-3 with TRBJ2-1; 8 positions match TRBD1. This CDR3 has 16 amino acids. J lost 5 bases, V lost 4 bases, and 10 bases had no gene match. Germline assignment: CDR1 SGHNT and CDR2 YENEEA. Drawing the rest from reference TRBV11-3 and TRBJ2-1, the complete variable domain is EAGVVQSPRYKIIEKKQPVAFWCNPISGHNTLYWYLQNLGQGPELLIRYENEEAVDDSQLPKDRFSAERLKGVDSTLKIQPAELGDSAVYLCASSSGTGQRDNEQFFGPGTRLTVL.

The chain employs TRBV24-1 and TRBJ2-5; a weak D match, TRBD1 (6 bases). Trimming removed 1 base from V and 2 bases from J, with 10 bases in between. The CDR3 loop spans 15 amino acids. The germline V gene encodes CDR1 KGHDR and CDR2 SFDVKD. CDR3 nucleotides: TGTGCCACCAGTGATTTTTTAGGGGGACAAGAGACCCAGTACTTC. Amino acids: CATSDFLGGQETQYF.

This chain uses TRBV5-1 with TRBJ1-2, with TRBD1 as a possible D gene (6 bases). V was cut by 1 base and J by 5 bases, with 12 bases left in between. Germline-derived CDR1 and CDR2 are SGHRS and YFSETQ. CDR3 length: 14 residues. CDR3 region: CASSLTGSFYGYTF. The CDR3 bases are TGCGCCAGCAGCTTGACAGGGAGCTTTTATGGCTACACCTTC.

This chain uses TRBV27 with TRBJ1-2; D is undetermined. Per the germline V gene, CDR1 is MNHEY and CDR2 is SMNVEV (reference sequence). Trimming cost V 3 bases and J 0 bases, with 8 bases left between them. There are 14 residues in the CDR3. The CDR3 DNA is TGTGCCAGCAGTTTCCTGGGCCCTAACTATGGCTACACCTTC. It specifies CASSFLGPNYGYTF.

The V call is TRBV7-9, the J call TRBJ1-1, with D maybe TRBD1 (5 bases). CDR3 length: 14 amino acids. The germline CDR1 and CDR2 sequences are SEHNR and FQNEAQ (reference sequence). V was pared by 5 bases and J by 3 bases, with 13 bases between. CDR3 residues: CASSDRGSDTEAFF. For the CDR3, the DNA is TGTGCCAGCAGCGATAGGGGCTCGGACACTGAAGCTTTCTTT. Drawing the rest from reference TRBV7-9 and TRBJ1-1, the complete variable domain is DTGVSQNPRHKITKRGQNVTFRCDPISEHNRLYWYRQTLGQGPEFLTYFQNEAQLEKSRLLSDRFSAERPKGSFSTLEIQRTEQGDSAMYLCASSDRGSDTEAFFGQGTRLTVV.

This clone was seen only once. The V gene is TRBV5-1, the J gene TRBJ1-4; D uncertain. V dropped 5 bases and J dropped 8 bases, with 22 bases sitting between them. CDR3 size: 16 residues. CDR1 is SGHRS, CDR2 YFSETQ, per germline. The CDR3 sequence is CASRYGRGGRHEKLFF. CDR3 bases: TGCGCCAGCAGGTATGGCCGCGGAGGGCGGCACGAAAAACTGTTTTTT.

This clone was picked up one time. V gene TRBV7-2 combines with J gene TRBJ1-4; D uncertain. Looked up from germline, CDR1 is SGHTA and CDR2 is FQGNSA. V shed 1 base and J shed 2 bases, with 11 bases lying between them. CDR3 length: 16 residues. The CDR3 DNA reads TGTGCCAGCAGCTTAGTTTCGAGGAAGACTAATGAAAAACTGTTTTTT. It translates to CASSLVSRKTNEKLFF.

The CDR3 sequence: CASSLPRTGKEKLFF. The CDR3 DNA is TGTGCCAGCAGCTTACCCCGGACAGGAAAGGAAAAACTGTTTTTT. The genes are TRBV7-9 and TRBJ1-4; 7 bases agree with TRBD1. The ends lost 2 bases at V and 8 bases at J; junction bases unmatched: 8. The CDR3 totals 15 residues. The germline CDR1 and CDR2 sequences are SEHNR and FQNEAQ (reference sequence).

This chain joins TRBV18 and TRBJ1-3; 8 bases line up with TRBD1. Losses at the gene ends were 5 bases for V and 3 bases for J; bases not matched to a gene: 15. Germline V gene sequence: CDR1 KGHSH, CDR2 LQKENI. This CDR3 contains 18 residues. The CDR3 DNA reads TGTGCCAGCTCATCTGTCGGGACAGGACATGAGGGTGGAAACACCATATATTTT. As protein: CASSSVGTGHEGGNTIYF.

This chain uses TRBV24-1 with TRBJ2-3, with 9 bases matching TRBD2. Germline CDR1 is KGHDR and CDR2 is SFDVKD. The J segment lost 4 bases and the V segment lost 5 bases, leaving 6 bases of the junction unmatched. The CDR3 is 15 amino acids. The CDR3 is CATSAAGGHADTQYF. The CDR3 nucleotides are TGTGCCACCAGTGCCGCGGGGGGGCATGCAGATACGCAGTATTTT.

The chain combines TRBV7-9 with TRBJ1-1, with a possible D match to TRBD1 (6 bases). CDR3 size: 14 residues. With 5 bases removed from V and 11 bases from J, the gap between germline ends came to 21 bases. In germline, CDR1 is SEHNR, CDR2 FQNEAQ (reference sequence). The CDR3 DNA sequence: TGTGCCAGCAGCCTCCCGGCAGGGGCGGACGTGGCTTTCTTT. Protein sequence: CASSLPAGADVAFF.

This clone was counted only a few times. This chain connects TRBV27 to TRBJ2-7, with D possibly being TRBD2 (5 bases). The CDR3 has 13 amino acids. V gave up 3 bases and J gave up 3 bases, with 9 bases separating them. CDR1 and CDR2 (germline): MNHEY, SMNVEV (reference sequence). CDR3 sequence reads: CASSLSGDYEQYF. As DNA, the CDR3 is TGTGCCAGCAGTTTGTCCGGGGACTACGAGCAGTACTTC.

J is TRBJ2-1 and V is TRBV5-4, with TRBD2 identical over 8 bases. V dropped 3 bases and J dropped 9; count of bases not matched to a gene: 17. The CDR3 runs 17 residues. Germline lookup yields CDR1 SGHNT and CDR2 YYREEE (reference sequence). The CDR3 reads CASSSLGRGAALPEQFF. CDR3 nucleotides: TGTGCCAGCAGCTCCCTCGGGCGGGGGGCCGCTCTCCCTGAGCAGTTCTTC.

The rearrangement links TRBV5-4 to TRBJ1-6; D gene ambiguous. Trimming left V 4 bases short and J 4 bases short, with 15 bases between. Germline loops: CDR1 SGHNT, CDR2 YYREEE (reference sequence). CDR3 length: 16 amino acids. In nucleotides, the CDR3 is TGTGCCAGCAGCCTGGGAGGGCAACGATATAATTCACCCCTCCACTTT. This codes for CASSLGGQRYNSPLHF.

The chain employs TRBV19 and TRBJ2-2, with a tentative D call TRBD1 (6 bases). CDR1 and CDR2 from the germline V gene are LNHDA and SQIVND (reference sequence). The ends were cut back, 9 bases at V and 1 base at J, with 12 bases in the middle. The CDR3 is 14 residues long. The CDR3 protein is CASAKQGNTGELFF. CDR3 nucleotides: TGTGCCAGCGCCAAACAGGGGAACACCGGGGAGCTGTTTTTT.

V and J are TRBV11-1 and TRBJ1-2; possible D gene TRBD1, 5 bases. The CDR3 is 14 residues long. Per germline, CDR1 SGHAT and CDR2 FQDESV (reference sequence). With 2 bases removed from V and 7 bases from J, the gap between germline ends came to 14 bases. CDR3 coding DNA: TGTGCCAGCAGCTTATCCTCCACAAGGGGTGGCTACACCTTC. Protein sequence: CASSLSSTRGGYTF.

In its sample, this clone was seen once. The chain is built from TRBV5-4 and TRBJ2-7, with 9 bases that match TRBD1. The CDR3 is 13 residues long. J lost 7 bases, V lost 2 bases, and 4 bases had no gene match. CDR1 and CDR2 (germline): SGHNT, YYREEE (reference sequence). CDR3 sequence: CASSLQGAWEQYF. The CDR3 DNA reads as TGTGCCAGCAGCTTACAGGGGGCGTGGGAGCAGTACTTC.

The chain has TRBV6-5 and TRBJ2-3; D may be TRBD2 (7 bases). The germline V gene has CDR1 MNHEY and CDR2 SVGAGI. V lost 6 bases, J lost 6 bases, and 19 bases lay in between. The CDR3 runs 15 residues. The CDR3 protein is CASRTLGGARDTQYF. The CDR3 DNA sequence: TGTGCCAGCAGGACCCTGGGGGGGGCCCGTGATACGCAGTATTTT.

This sequence joins TRBV7-2 and TRBJ2-2; no reliable D call. Trimming took off 1 base at V and 6 bases at J, with 9 bases between the two ends. From germline, CDR1 is SGHTA and CDR2 FQGNSA. CDR3 size: 14 residues. The DNA of the CDR3 is TGTGCCAGCAGCTTAGGGCCCAGTGCCGGGGAGCTGTTTTTT. Protein: CASSLGPSAGELFF.

The chain recombines TRBV19 with TRBJ1-1, with 11 bases matching TRBD1. Germline CDR1 is LNHDA and CDR2 is SQIVND (reference sequence). This CDR3 comprises 16 residues. Trimming at V came to 3 bases and at J to 5 bases, leaving 8 bases not matched to a gene. The CDR3 sequence is CASSMRSGTGGTEAFF. The CDR3 region has the DNA TGTGCCAGTAGTATGCGATCCGGGACAGGGGGTACTGAAGCTTTCTTT. The entire variable domain, with the rest obtained from reference TRBV19 and TRBJ1-1, is as follows: DGGITQSPKYLFRKEGQNVTLSCEQNLNHDAMYWYRQDPGQGLRLIYYSQIVNDFQKGDIAEGYSVSREKKESFPLTVTSAQKNPTAFYLCASSMRSGTGGTEAFFGQGTRLTVV.

The chain links TRBV29-1 to TRBJ2-7; 11 positions agree with TRBD1. CDR1 and CDR2 (germline): SQVTM, ANQGSEA. The CDR3 covers 13 residues. Trimming cost V 6 bases and J 7 bases; bases outside gene matches: 8. This chain's CDR3 is CSVSGQGAREQYF. CDR3 coding DNA: TGCAGCGTATCCGGACAGGGGGCTCGGGAGCAGTACTTC.

The chain links TRBV23-1 to TRBJ2-5; D might be TRBD1 (5 bases). TRBV23-1 is an ORF, with its function uncertain. This CDR3 comprises 16 residues. Trimming removed 0 bases from V and 3 bases from J, with 14 bases in between. The CDR3 loop reads CASSQSERQGEETQYF. The DNA for the CDR3 is TGCGCCAGCAGTCAATCGGAAAGGCAGGGTGAAGAGACCCAGTACTTC.

The rearrangement uses TRBV7-2 and TRBJ2-7; 8 positions agree with TRBD2. From germline, CDR1 is SGHTA and CDR2 FQGNSA. CDR3 size: 15 residues. V lost 1 base and J lost 5; bases outside the gene matches: 7. This chain's CDR3 is CASSLVWLAGDEQYF. For the CDR3, the DNA is TGTGCCAGCAGCTTAGTTTGGCTAGCGGGCGACGAGCAGTACTTC.

This clone showed up just a few times. This chain joins TRBV5-4 and TRBJ2-5; 10 bases fit TRBD2. The CDR3 runs to 18 residues. The ends lost 0 bases at V and 0 bases at J; junction bases unmatched: 8. CDR1 is SGHNT, CDR2 YYREEE, per germline (reference sequence). The CDR3 coding sequence is TGTGCCAGCAGCTTGGCGAGACTAGCGGGTTTGTACCAAGAGACCCAGTACTTC. Translated: CASSLARLAGLYQETQYF. Based on the CDR3 plus reference TRBV5-4 and TRBJ2-5, the full variable domain is ETGVTQSPTHLIKTRGQQVTLRCSSQSGHNTVSWYQQALGQGPQFIFQYYREEENGRGNFPPRFSGLQFPNYSSELNVNALELDDSALYLCASSLARLAGLYQETQYFGPGTRLLVL.

The rearrangement links TRBV30 to TRBJ1-2; D perhaps matches TRBD1 (6 bases). The germline V gene encodes CDR1 GTSNPN and CDR2 SVGIG (reference sequence). The CDR3 extends over 16 amino acids. V was pared by 0 bases and J by 2 bases, with 16 bases between. The CDR3 DNA reads TGTGCCTGGAGTGTGGGGCAGCGGGGGCCCAACTATGGCTACACCTTC. Translated, it gives CAWSVGQRGPNYGYTF.

This chain connects TRBV6-5 to TRBJ1-3, with no clear D. Germline-derived CDR1 and CDR2 are MNHEY and SVGAGI. The CDR3 loop spans 14 amino acids. V was trimmed by 4 bases and J by 6 bases, leaving 13 bases between them. This CDR3 is CASSWGVIENTIYF. CDR3 DNA: TGTGCCAGCAGTTGGGGAGTCATCGAAAACACCATATATTTT.

This sequence joins TRBV6-5 and TRBJ2-7; 8 bases fit TRBD1. Per the germline V gene, CDR1 is MNHEY and CDR2 is SVGAGI. The CDR3 has 14 amino acids. V dropped 5 bases and J dropped 6; count of bases not matched to a gene: 9. The CDR3 loop reads CASSHRDRRSEQYF. The CDR3 DNA sequence: TGTGCCAGCAGTCACCGGGACAGGCGGTCCGAGCAGTACTTC.

The chain uses TRBV5-1 and TRBJ2-2, with D hard to call. The V gene's germline CDR1 is SGHRS and CDR2 YFSETQ. V was shortened by 0 bases and J by 6 bases, with 3 bases between the two germline ends. CDR3 length: 12 amino acids. CDR3 region: CASSLAAGELFF. In DNA form, the CDR3 reads TGCGCCAGCAGCTTGGCCGCCGGGGAGCTGTTTTTT.

The rearrangement uses TRBV6-2 or TRBV6-3 and TRBJ1-5; TRBD1 matches 11 bases. V lost 2 bases to trimming and J lost 6 bases; unmatched junction nucleotides: 6. The CDR3 loop spans 16 amino acids. Germline lookup yields CDR1 MNHEY and CDR2 SVGEGT. The CDR3 spells CASSYAGQGAGQPQHF. DNA for the CDR3: TGTGCCAGCAGTTACGCTGGACAGGGGGCCGGTCAGCCCCAGCATTTT.